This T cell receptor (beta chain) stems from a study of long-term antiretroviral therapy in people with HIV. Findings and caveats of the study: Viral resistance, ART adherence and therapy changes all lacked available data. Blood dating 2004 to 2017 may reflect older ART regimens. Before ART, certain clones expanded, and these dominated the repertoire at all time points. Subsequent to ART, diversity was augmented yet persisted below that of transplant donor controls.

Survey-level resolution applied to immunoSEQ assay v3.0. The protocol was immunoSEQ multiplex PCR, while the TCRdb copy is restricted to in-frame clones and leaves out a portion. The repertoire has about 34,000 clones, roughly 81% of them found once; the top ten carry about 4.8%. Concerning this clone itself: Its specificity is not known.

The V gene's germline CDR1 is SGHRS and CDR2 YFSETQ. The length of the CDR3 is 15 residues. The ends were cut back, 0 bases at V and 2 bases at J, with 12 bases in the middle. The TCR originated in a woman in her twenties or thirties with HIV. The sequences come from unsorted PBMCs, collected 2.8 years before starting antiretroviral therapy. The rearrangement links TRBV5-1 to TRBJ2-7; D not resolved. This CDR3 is CASSLEVGIAYEQYF. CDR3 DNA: TGCGCCAGCAGCTTGGAGGTAGGGATCGCCTACGAGCAGTACTTC.